The 21 T cell receptor beta chains listed next were all sequenced from one sample in a study of CD8+CD57+ T cells in acquired aplastic anemia. It was genomic DNA that served as the template for profiling TCR beta VDJ and CDR3. One entry per CDR3 protein results from TCRdb running MiXCR on the reads. Of 150,000 to 200,000 distinct CDR3 sequences listed, around three fifths were seen once; the top ten hold 40% to 55%. Sequenced sample: sorted CD4+, CD8+, or CD8+CD57+ T cells (not recorded which) from PBMCs. These receptor sequences come from a human donor with severe aplastic anemia or a healthy control (not recorded which).

The rearrangement joins TRBV20-1 to TRBJ1-1; TRBD1 matches 7 bases. There are 13 residues in the CDR3. With 2 bases clipped from V and 11 bases from J, the junction kept 11 bases outside the gene matches. CDR1 is DFQATT and CDR2 is SNEGSKA in the germline V gene (reference sequence). CDR3 coding DNA: TGCAGTGCTAGACGACAGGGACTCTTCAAGGCTTTCTTT. Residues: CSARRQGLFKAFF.

A remark on this clonotype: The junction departs from germline at one end; a sequencing error may be responsible. The chain couples TRBV19 to TRBJ2-2; possible D gene TRBD1, 6 bases. CDR1 is LNHDA, CDR2 SQIVND, per germline (reference sequence). The CDR3 is 10 residues long. The CDR3: CTRGTGELFF. DNA of the CDR3: TGTACCAGGGGAACCGGGGAGCTGTTTTTT.

V gene TRBV19 combines with J gene TRBJ2-1, with 7 bases fitting TRBD1. The CDR3 consists of 12 residues. The ends lost 6 bases at V and 4 bases at J; junction bases unmatched: 0. Per germline, CDR1 LNHDA and CDR2 SQIVND (reference sequence). The CDR3 protein is CASRGQYNEQFF. CDR3 nucleotide sequence: TGTGCCAGTAGGGGACAGTACAATGAGCAGTTCTTC.

Comments on this clonotype: Mismatch with germline at one junction end may stem from a read error. V usage is TRBV19 and J usage is TRBJ1-1; D is perhaps TRBD1 (5 bases). Per germline, CDR1 LNHDA and CDR2 SQIVND (reference sequence). CDR3 length equals 14 residues. CDR3 amino acids: CASSTPTGNTEAFF. The CDR3 nucleotides are TGTGCTAGTAGTACCCCCACAGGGAACACTGAAGCTTTCTTT.

The chain links TRBV2 to TRBJ1-4, with no clear D. V gave up 5 bases and J gave up 8 bases, with 15 bases separating them. CDR1 and CDR2 (germline): SNHLY, FYNNEI. The CDR3 loop spans 14 amino acids. CDR3 nucleotides: TGTGCCAGCAGTTTCGAGGACGTTTTCGAAAAACTGTTTTTT. Protein: CASSFEDVFEKLFF. The full variable domain, with the rest looked up from reference TRBV2 and TRBJ1-4, is EPEVTQTPSHQVTQMGQEVILRCVPISNHLYFYWYRQILGQKVEFLVSFYNNEISEKSEIFDDQFSVERPDGSNFTLKIRSTKLEDSAMYFCASSFEDVFEKLFFGSGTQLSVL.

The chain combines TRBV14 with TRBJ2-5; D possibly uses TRBD1 or TRBD2 (5 bases each). The CDR3 spans 17 residues. Germline CDR1 reads SGHDN; CDR2 reads FVKESK. Trimming stripped 1 base from V and 5 bases from J, with 20 bases between. CDR3: CASSQALETRWGETQYF. The CDR3 bases are TGTGCCAGCAGCCAAGCTCTCGAAACCCGTTGGGGGGAGACCCAGTACTTC.

The chain has TRBV20-1 and TRBJ1-2; D is ambiguous. Germline-derived CDR1 and CDR2 are DFQATT and SNEGSKA (reference sequence). V lost 3 bases to trimming and J lost 1 base, with 12 bases between them. This CDR3 contains 14 residues. CDR3 DNA: TGCAGTGCTAGTGCAGTCAGTAATAACTATGGCTACACCTTC. Amino acids: CSASAVSNNYGYTF.

J is TRBJ2-7 and V is TRBV19; the match to TRBD1 covers 7 bases. Unmatched junction bases numbered 2, after V lost 4 bases and J lost 2 bases. Germline-derived CDR1 and CDR2 are LNHDA and SQIVND (reference sequence). The CDR3 has 13 amino acids. The CDR3 sequence is CASSKGQTYEQYF. DNA of the CDR3: TGTGCCAGTAGTAAGGGACAGACCTACGAGCAGTACTTC.

For this clonotype: Lacking the conserved final phenylalanine or tryptophan, this CDR3 likely reflects a read error. V gene TRBV13 combines with J gene TRBJ2-2; D unclear. V lost 3 bases and J 7 bases, leaving 0 bases between the germline ends. Germline V gene lookup returns CDR1 PRHDT and CDR2 FYEKMQ (reference sequence). This CDR3 is 10 amino acids long. CDR3 nucleotide sequence: TGTGCCAGCAGCTTCGGGGAGCTGTTTTTA. Its translation: CASSFGELFL.

This clonotype was recorded only once. The V and J genes are TRBV5-4 and TRBJ2-3, with 7 bases aligning to TRBD1. CDR3 length: 15 amino acids. Trimming cost V 5 bases and J 2 bases; bases outside gene matches: 8. CDR1 is SGHNT and CDR2 is YYREEE in the germline V gene (reference sequence). The DNA for the CDR3 is TGTGCCAGCAGTAAACCCGGGACAGTCACAGATACGCAGTATTTT. Translating it yields CASSKPGTVTDTQYF.

The V and J genes are TRBV29-1 and TRBJ1-2; 8 nucleotides agree with TRBD1. V was pared by 5 bases and J by 10 bases, with 9 bases of the junction left unmatched. From germline, CDR1 is SQVTM and CDR2 ANQGSEA. This CDR3 is 12 amino acids long. The CDR3 sequence: CSVIGTGFVYTF. The CDR3 region has the DNA TGCAGCGTTATCGGGACAGGCTTTGTCTACACCTTC.

This clonotype was observed many times. This rearrangement joins TRBV20-1 to TRBJ2-4; a possible D gene is TRBD1 (8 bases). CDR3 size: 16 residues. V lost 2 bases and J 2 bases, leaving 16 bases between the germline ends. In germline, CDR1 is DFQATT, CDR2 SNEGSKA (reference sequence). The CDR3 region has the DNA TGCAGTGCTAGACACAGGGGGGGGCCGACCAAAAACATTCAGTACTTC. Translating gives CSARHRGGPTKNIQYF.

The chain carries TRBV29-1 and TRBJ2-7; D not resolved. The CDR3 totals 13 residues. Trimming removed 7 bases at V and 2 bases at J, with 15 bases between. Germline V lookup: CDR1 SQVTM, CDR2 ANQGSEA. This CDR3 reads CSGASGGPYEQYF. In nucleotides, the CDR3 is TGCAGCGGAGCCTCGGGCGGACCCTACGAGCAGTACTTC.

The gene calls are TRBV19 and TRBJ1-1; TRBD1 is a possible D gene (5 bases). With 6 bases removed from V and 3 bases from J, the gap between germline ends came to 17 bases. The CDR3 is made up of 15 amino acids. Germline-derived CDR1 and CDR2 are LNHDA and SQIVND (reference sequence). The CDR3 loop is CASSPDHSRDTEAFF. The CDR3 coding sequence is TGTGCCAGTAGCCCGGACCACTCCAGGGACACTGAAGCTTTCTTT.

The chain employs TRBV2 and TRBJ2-5; D gene ambiguous. V was pared by 3 bases and J by 0 bases, with 14 bases between. CDR3 length: 16 residues. Germline V gene sequence: CDR1 SNHLY, CDR2 FYNNEI. CDR3 sequence reads: CASSDGWSGYQETQYF. CDR3 coding DNA: TGTGCCAGCAGTGATGGGTGGTCCGGGTACCAAGAGACCCAGTACTTC.

The rearrangement joins TRBV7-9 to TRBJ1-2; no clear D gene. The germline V gene has CDR1 SEHNR and CDR2 FQNEAQ (reference sequence). The CDR3 spans 13 residues. Trimming took off 3 bases at V and 7 bases at J, with 12 bases between the two ends. In DNA, the CDR3 is TGTGCCAGCAGCTTGTGGGTAGTCGGTGGCTACACCTTC. This encodes CASSLWVVGGYTF.

The chain links TRBV20-1 to TRBJ2-7; 12 nucleotides align to TRBD2. Germline values: CDR1 DFQATT, CDR2 SNEGSKA (reference sequence). J lost 2 bases, V lost 4 bases, and 6 bases had no gene match. The CDR3 is made up of 15 amino acids. The CDR3 nucleotides are TGCAGTGCTAAGGGACTAGCGGGCCGCACCTACGAGCAGTACTTC. Its translation is CSAKGLAGRTYEQYF.

In the case of this clonotype: One junction end disagrees with the germline gene, perhaps due to a read error. The chain joins TRBV6-1 to TRBJ1-2, with 7 bases that match TRBD1. Germline V gene lookup returns CDR1 MNHNS and CDR2 SASEGT. CDR3 length: 15 residues. CDR3 amino acids: CAISDRRQGPYGYTF. CDR3 bases: TGTGCCATCAGTGACCGCCGACAGGGTCCCTATGGCTACACCTTC.

In its sample, this clonotype was seen once. V usage is TRBV19 and J usage is TRBJ2-2; 8 bases fit TRBD1. The CDR3 has 15 amino acids. CDR1 and CDR2 (germline): LNHDA, SQIVND (reference sequence). The V gene end was trimmed by 0 bases and the J gene end by 11 bases; junction bases not matched to a gene: 8. The CDR3 loop reads CASSIDRGRISELFF. CDR3 sequence (DNA): TGTGCCAGTAGTATAGACAGGGGGCGCATCAGCGAGCTGTTTTTT.

The chain couples TRBV7-6 to TRBJ1-4; the match to TRBD1 covers 8 bases. The CDR3 is 16 amino acids. Trimming cost V 5 bases and J 4 bases; bases outside gene matches: 9. Germline V lookup: CDR1 SGHVS, CDR2 FNYEAQ. The CDR3 region has the DNA TGTGCCAGCAGCCGCTCCCCGGGACAGGATAATGAAAAACTGTTTTTT. Protein product: CASSRSPGQDNEKLFF.

The chain combines TRBV7-6 with TRBJ2-7; D perhaps matches TRBD2 (6 bases). Germline V gene sequence: CDR1 SGHVS, CDR2 FNYEAQ. This CDR3 has 13 amino acids. V was shortened by 3 bases and J by 6 bases, with 12 bases between the two germline ends. The CDR3 loop is CASSFAGRTEQYF. The CDR3 DNA follows: TGTGCCAGCAGCTTCGCGGGGAGAACCGAGCAGTACTTC.